This passage covers 19 T cell receptor beta chains from one sample sequenced in a study of T cells after yellow fever vaccination. TCRdb reprocessed the 5' RACE reads with MiXCR, giving one entry per CDR3 protein. This sample has hundreds of thousands of distinct CDR3 sequences, with about 17% found just once. The specimen was PBMCs, collected before the yellow fever booster vaccination. These receptors were obtained from a man aged 18 to 30 who received the YFV17D yellow fever vaccine.

The CDR3 coding sequence is TGTGCCACCAGTGATTTGGCCCCGGCACGCACAGATACGCAGTATTTT. This codes for CATSDLAPARTDTQYF. V is TRBV24-1 and J is TRBJ2-3, with D unclear. V was clipped by 0 bases and J by 1 base, with 10 bases between them. Per germline, CDR1 KGHDR and CDR2 SFDVKD. This CDR3 has 16 amino acids.

The chain combines TRBV4-2 with TRBJ1-2; 9 positions match TRBD1. The CDR3 has 16 amino acids. V lost 1 base to trimming and J lost 5 bases; unmatched junction nucleotides: 8. The germline gives CDR1 LGHNA, CDR2 YNFKEQ. CDR3 region: CASSQVATGGGYGYTF. CDR3 sequence (DNA): TGTGCCAGCAGCCAAGTTGCGACAGGGGGTGGATATGGCTACACCTTC.

This clonotype has just a few counts. The genes are TRBV7-2 and TRBJ1-2; D remains ambiguous. Germline assignment: CDR1 SGHTA and CDR2 FQGNSA. The V end lost 4 bases, the J end lost 4 bases, and 16 bases lay between the germline ends. The CDR3 contains 15 residues. CDR3 sequence reads: CASSSRLEELYGYTF. The CDR3 nucleotides read TGTGCCAGCAGCTCACGCCTGGAGGAGCTCTATGGCTACACCTTC.

This chain links TRBV3-1 with TRBJ2-7; D is possibly TRBD2 (5 bases). Trimming cost V 0 bases and J 6 bases, with 24 bases left between them. CDR1 is LGHDT, CDR2 YNNKEL, per germline (reference sequence). CDR3 length: 18 amino acids. The chain's CDR3 is CASSQDLPRPGRELEQYF. The CDR3 DNA follows: TGTGCCAGCAGCCAAGACCTACCCCGCCCGGGAAGAGAACTCGAGCAGTACTTC.

The chain couples TRBV20-1 to TRBJ1-6, with a tentative D call TRBD1 (5 bases). Germline loops: CDR1 DFQATT, CDR2 SNEGSKA (reference sequence). This CDR3 is 16 amino acids long. The V end was cut by 0 bases, the J end by 12 bases, with 21 bases between. As DNA, the CDR3 is TGCAGTGCTAGAGATAGGGGATGGCGGCATATCGGACCCCTCCACTTT. It codes for CSARDRGWRHIGPLHF.

The rearrangement links TRBV7-3 to TRBJ2-3; TRBD2 aligns across 9 bases. Germline-derived CDR1 and CDR2 are SGHTA and FQGTGA. The CDR3 loop spans 14 amino acids. Trimming cost V 6 bases and J 3 bases; bases outside gene matches: 4. In DNA form, the CDR3 reads TGTGCCAGCAGGTTAGCGGGAGCTACAGATACGCAGTATTTT. This gives the protein CASRLAGATDTQYF.

A single count supports this clonotype. The V call is TRBV2, the J call TRBJ1-2, with D possibly being TRBD1 (6 bases). Germline V lookup: CDR1 SNHLY, CDR2 FYNNEI. Trimming pared 4 bases from V and 3 bases from J, leaving 12 bases between. CDR3 length equals 14 residues. The DNA for the CDR3 is TGTGCCAGCAGTGTTCAGGGGTCTCACTATGGCTACACCTTC. Protein: CASSVQGSHYGYTF.

In its sample, this clonotype was seen a few times. The CDR3 nucleotides read TGCAGTGCTAGAGTTCTAGCCACAGATACGCAGTATTTT. This sequence encodes CSARVLATDTQYF. The chain uses TRBV20-1 and TRBJ2-3, with a weak D call TRBD2 (5 bases). The V end lost 1 base, the J end lost 2 bases, and 7 bases lay between the germline ends. The CDR3 contains 13 residues. Germline CDR1 is DFQATT and CDR2 is SNEGSKA (reference sequence).

This clonotype was counted between two and nine times. The J gene is TRBJ1-2, the V gene TRBV7-2, with D perhaps matching TRBD1 (5 bases). The V gene lost 4 bases and the J gene lost 7 bases, with 16 bases spanning the gap. This CDR3 is built from 14 residues. Germline V gene sequence: CDR1 SGHTA, CDR2 FQGNSA. CDR3 in amino acids: CASSSDVLGRGYTF. The CDR3 nucleotides are TGTGCCAGCAGCTCCGACGTCTTGGGACGTGGCTACACCTTC.

The chain couples TRBV7-2 to TRBJ2-7; TRBD1 agrees at 7 bases. CDR1 is SGHTA, CDR2 FQGNSA, per germline. The CDR3 totals 15 residues. V lost 10 bases to trimming and J lost 4 bases; unmatched junction nucleotides: 16. The CDR3 loop is CAIEGARQGWYEQYF. Here the CDR3 DNA reads TGTGCCATCGAGGGAGCCAGACAGGGTTGGTACGAGCAGTACTTC. Filled out from reference TRBV7-2 and TRBJ2-7, the complete variable domain reads GAGVSQSPSNKVTEKGKDVELRCDPISGHTALYWYRQSLGQGLEFLIYFQGNSAPDKSGLPSDRFSAERTGGSVSTLTIQRTQQEDSAVYLCAIEGARQGWYEQYFGPGTRLTVT.

This chain joins TRBV29-1 and TRBJ1-1, with D unclear. Germline V gene lookup returns CDR1 SQVTM and CDR2 ANQGSEA. There are 13 residues in the CDR3. The V gene lost 0 bases and the J gene lost 7 bases, with 12 bases spanning the gap. The CDR3 sequence is CSVEDSPFVEAFF. The CDR3 bases are TGCAGCGTTGAAGATTCCCCCTTTGTTGAAGCTTTCTTT.

The chain joins TRBV2 to TRBJ1-2; weak D call: TRBD1 (6 bases). The CDR3 runs to 13 residues. Per the germline V gene, CDR1 is SNHLY and CDR2 is FYNNEI. V gave up 8 bases and J gave up 2 bases, with 12 bases separating them. CDR3 DNA sequence: TGTGCCAGCCGGGACATAAAGAACTATGGCTACACCTTC. Protein: CASRDIKNYGYTF.

The rearrangement joins TRBV12-3 or TRBV12-4 to TRBJ2-7; D unresolved. CDR3 length equals 14 residues. Trimming removed 3 bases from V and 6 bases from J, with 15 bases in between. The CDR3 DNA is TGTGCCAGCAGTTTTTCGGAATGGGTACGCGAGCAGTACTTC. Translation gives CASSFSEWVREQYF.

This clonotype came up a few times. Here the CDR3 reads CASSTRMNTEAFF. As DNA, the CDR3 is TGTGCCAGCAGTACAAGGATGAACACTGAAGCTTTCTTT. The chain links TRBV6-2 or TRBV6-3 to TRBJ1-1; the D is unclear. CDR1 is MNHEY, CDR2 SVGEGT, per germline. The CDR3 length is 13 residues. The V end was cut by 5 bases, the J end by 0 bases, with 7 bases between.

This clonotype was observed many times. This chain links TRBV15 with TRBJ2-1; perhaps TRBD1 as D (5 bases). The CDR3 covers 14 residues. CDR1 and CDR2 from the germline V gene are LNHNV and YYDKDF (reference sequence). The V end lost 5 bases, the J end lost 1 base, and 9 bases lay between the germline ends. The CDR3 nucleotides read TGTGCCACCAGCCGCAGGGTTTCCTACAATGAGCAGTTCTTC. This encodes CATSRRVSYNEQFF.

V usage is TRBV10-3 and J usage is TRBJ2-3, with D unresolved. The CDR3 contains 12 residues. Deletions cut 0 bases from V and 6 bases from J, with 4 bases between. From germline, CDR1 is ENHRY and CDR2 SYGVKD. CDR3 sequence (DNA): TGTGCCATCAGTGAGTCGCGGGATACGCAGTATTTT. It encodes CAISESRDTQYF.

The CDR3 loop is CASRTLGTSGSYEQYF. The CDR3 DNA reads as TGTGCCAGCAGGACACTCGGGACTAGCGGTTCCTACGAGCAGTACTTC. The genes are TRBV6-2 or TRBV6-3 and TRBJ2-7, with 11 nucleotides matching TRBD2. V lost 6 bases, J lost 1 base, and 8 bases stayed unmatched. CDR3 length equals 16 residues. Germline CDR1 is MNHEY and CDR2 is SVGEGT.

This clonotype has only a few counts. CDR3 in DNA: TGTGCCACCAGCAGTCTCCGGGACAGGGATGAGCAGTTCTTC. This encodes CATSSLRDRDEQFF. J is TRBJ2-1 and V is TRBV15; 9 nucleotides agree with TRBD1. J lost 8 bases, V lost 3 bases, and 5 bases had no gene match. Germline loops: CDR1 LNHNV, CDR2 YYDKDF (reference sequence). There are 14 residues in the CDR3.

This clonotype has at least ten counts. The chain is built from TRBV20-1 and TRBJ2-3; TRBD2 matches 11 bases. The ends lost 6 bases at V and 2 bases at J; junction bases unmatched: 4. CDR1 DFQATT and CDR2 SNEGSKA come from the germline V gene (reference sequence). The CDR3 is made up of 14 amino acids. CDR3 sequence reads: CSAKLAGDTDTQYF. In DNA form, the CDR3 reads TGCAGTGCCAAACTAGCGGGGGACACAGATACGCAGTATTTT.